This passage covers 24 T cell receptor beta chains from one sample sequenced in a study of blood T cell repertoires in COVID-19. Profiled with immunoSEQ multiplex PCR; TCRdb holds only in-frame clones, not every one. This sample has 200,000 to 300,000 clones, with approximately 90% found just once. Sequenced material: peripheral blood. These receptors all come from a woman aged 40-49 years who had recovered from COVID-19.

V gene TRBV11-3 combines with J gene TRBJ2-3; 9 bases line up with TRBD2. The ends lost 3 bases at V and 4 bases at J; junction bases unmatched: 5. The CDR3 is 15 residues long. Germline CDR1 SGHNT, CDR2 YENEEA. The CDR3 DNA sequence: TGTGCCAGCAGCTTGGCCCTAGCGGGGCCAGATACGCAGTATTTT. It yields the protein CASSLALAGPDTQYF. The whole variable domain, remainder taken from reference TRBV11-3 and TRBJ2-3, is EAGVVQSPRYKIIEKKQPVAFWCNPISGHNTLYWYLQNLGQGPELLIRYENEEAVDDSQLPKDRFSAERLKGVDSTLKIQPAELGDSAVYLCASSLALAGPDTQYFGPGTRLTVL.

The V and J genes are TRBV18 and TRBJ2-7; D is possibly TRBD2 (6 bases). This CDR3 has 13 residues. Germline lookup yields CDR1 KGHSH and CDR2 LQKENI. With 4 bases removed from V and 1 base from J, the gap between germline ends came to 8 bases. CDR3 region: CASSLAESYEQYF. CDR3 nucleotides: TGTGCCAGCTCACTAGCGGAATCCTACGAGCAGTACTTC.

The chain is built from TRBV7-2 and TRBJ2-4, with a tentative D call TRBD1 (7 bases). Trimming shortened V by 5 bases and J by 0 bases, and 14 bases separated the two germline ends. CDR3 length: 16 amino acids. Germline V gives CDR1 SGHTA, CDR2 FQGNSA. DNA for the CDR3: TGTGCCAGCAGCCCAGGGGGGAATATAGCCAAAAACATTCAGTACTTC. This gives the protein CASSPGGNIAKNIQYF.

In its sample, this clone was seen many times. The chain carries TRBV10-1 and TRBJ2-7; 10 bases map to TRBD2. The CDR3 length is 16 residues. Germline V gene lookup returns CDR1 WNHNN and CDR2 SYGVQD (reference sequence). J was trimmed by 2 bases and V by 7 bases; bases with no gene match: 11. This CDR3 reads CASTPGGSGRAYEQYV. For the CDR3, the DNA is TGCGCCAGCACCCCCGGTGGGAGCGGGAGGGCCTACGAGCAGTACGTC.

The chain uses TRBV30 and TRBJ2-7; 13 bases agree with TRBD2. V dropped 4 bases and J dropped 6; count of bases not matched to a gene: 6. From germline, CDR1 is GTSNPN and CDR2 SVGIG (reference sequence). The CDR3 is made up of 14 amino acids. This CDR3 reads CAWTPGLAGVEQYF. The CDR3 coding sequence is TGTGCCTGGACCCCCGGACTAGCGGGAGTCGAGCAGTACTTC.

The chain is built from TRBV27 and TRBJ2-4; D may be TRBD2 (5 bases). Germline CDR1 reads MNHEY; CDR2 reads SMNVEV (reference sequence). This CDR3 region has 13 residues. V was clipped by 3 bases and J by 7 bases, with 10 bases between them. This chain's CDR3 is CASSLGPGNIQYF. In DNA form, the CDR3 reads TGTGCCAGCAGTTTGGGCCCGGGGAACATTCAGTACTTC.

The chain recombines TRBV27 with TRBJ1-6; D gene ambiguous. Trimming took 6 bases from V and 9 from J, leaving 18 bases between them. Germline V gene data show CDR1 as MNHEY and CDR2 as SMNVEV (reference sequence). CDR3 length: 15 residues. CDR3 loop: CASRGHYRESSPLHF. The CDR3 DNA reads as TGTGCCAGCAGAGGCCACTACCGGGAGAGTTCACCCCTCCACTTT.

The chain recombines TRBV7-2 with TRBJ2-1; D is uncertain. This CDR3 contains 14 residues. The germline V gene encodes CDR1 SGHTA and CDR2 FQGNSA. With 5 bases removed from V and 3 bases from J, the gap between germline ends came to 11 bases. The DNA of the CDR3 is TGTGCCAGCAGCCGCCTGCGGAGCTACAATGAGCAGTTCTTC. Protein product: CASSRLRSYNEQFF.

CDR3 in DNA: TGTGCCAGCAGCAAATCTTTGAGGTGTGGAGCTTTCTTT. This sequence encodes CASSKSLRCGAFF. The rearrangement joins TRBV21-1 to TRBJ1-1. TRBV21-1 is a pseudogene locus. This CDR3 comprises 13 residues.

The V call is TRBV30, the J call TRBJ2-7, with TRBD2 matching 9 bases. V was clipped by 5 bases and J by 2 bases; unmatched bases: 4. Germline V gene lookup returns CDR1 GTSNPN and CDR2 SVGIG (reference sequence). The CDR3 is 13 amino acids. CDR3 nucleotide sequence: TGTGCCTGGTGTAGCGGGGGCGCCTACGAGCAGTACTTC. It specifies CAWCSGGAYEQYF.

This sequence joins TRBV18 and TRBJ1-4; D ambiguous. The CDR3 spans 15 residues. V was pared by 3 bases and J by 6 bases, with 14 bases between. Germline V gene lookup returns CDR1 KGHSH and CDR2 LQKENI. CDR3 coding DNA: TGTGCCAGCTCACCGGGCAACGGGAGGGATGAAAAACTGTTTTTT. Encoded protein: CASSPGNGRDEKLFF.

The chain combines TRBV10-3 with TRBJ1-2; maybe TRBD1 (6 bases). This CDR3 has 14 residues. Germline values: CDR1 ENHRY, CDR2 SYGVKD. With 6 bases removed from V and 4 bases from J, the gap between germline ends came to 15 bases. In DNA, the CDR3 is TGTGCCATCAGGCCTCAACAGGGATCCTATGGCTACACCTTC. Amino acids: CAIRPQQGSYGYTF.

The chain joins TRBV18 to TRBJ2-3; 13 nucleotides line up with TRBD2. CDR3 length: 19 amino acids. After removal of 6 bases from V and 0 bases from J, the junction contained 12 bases not matched to a gene. The V gene's germline CDR1 is KGHSH and CDR2 LQKENI. The CDR3 here is CASSPGLAGVLTSTDTQYF. The DNA of the CDR3 is TGTGCCAGCTCCCCCGGACTAGCGGGAGTCCTAACTAGCACAGATACGCAGTATTTT. Looking up the rest from reference TRBV18 and TRBJ2-3 gives the full variable domain: NAGVMQNPRHLVRRRGQEARLRCSPMKGHSHVYWYRQLPEEGLKFMVYLQKENIIDESGMPKERFSAEFPKEGPSILRIQQVVRGDSAAYFCASSPGLAGVLTSTDTQYFGPGTRLTVL.

The chain uses TRBV5-5 and TRBJ2-5; 14 positions agree with TRBD2. The germline gives CDR1 SGHKS, CDR2 YYEKEE (reference sequence). CDR3 size: 16 residues. Trimming cost V 0 bases and J 4 bases; bases outside gene matches: 2. The CDR3 DNA follows: TGTGCCAGCAGCTTGGGGGGACTAGCGGGAGTAGAGACCCAGTACTTC. Translation gives CASSLGGLAGVETQYF.

This chain joins TRBV7-6 and TRBJ2-1; 8 positions match TRBD2. V shed 2 bases and J 2 bases; nucleotides not matched to a gene: 2. The CDR3 consists of 15 residues. The V gene's germline CDR1 is SGHVS and CDR2 FNYEAQ. The chain's CDR3 is CASSLPAGAYNEQFF. As DNA, the CDR3 is TGTGCCAGCAGCTTACCAGCGGGAGCCTACAATGAGCAGTTCTTC. The variable domain in full, completed from reference TRBV7-6 and TRBJ2-1, reads GAGVSQSPRYKVTKRGQDVALRCDPISGHVSLYWYRQALGQGPEFLTYFNYEAQQDKSGLPNDRFSAERPEGSISTLTIQRTEQRDSAMYRCASSLPAGAYNEQFFGPGTRLTVL.

The V and J genes are TRBV7-3 and TRBJ2-7, with 11 bases fitting TRBD1. The CDR3 totals 16 residues. The trim removed 5 bases at V and 4 bases at J, leaving 10 bases unmatched. The V gene's germline CDR1 is SGHTA and CDR2 FQGTGA. CDR3 sequence: CASSPAGDRGSYEQYF. The CDR3, as DNA: TGTGCCAGCAGCCCTGCGGGGGACAGGGGGTCGTACGAGCAGTACTTC. The full variable domain, with the rest looked up from reference TRBV7-3 and TRBJ2-7, is GAGVSQTPSNKVTEKGKYVELRCDPISGHTALYWYRQSLGQGPEFLIYFQGTGAADDSGLPNDRFFAVRPEGSVSTLKIQRTERGDSAVYLCASSPAGDRGSYEQYFGPGTRLTVT.

The chain employs TRBV30 and TRBJ1-2, with 10 bases matching TRBD1. The V and J ends lost 1 base and 4 bases, in that order; junction bases with no gene match: 24. Germline V CDR1 and CDR2: GTSNPN, SVGIG (reference sequence). The CDR3 sequence is 21 residues long. This CDR3 reads CAWSAGTGVFGGPPRAYGYTF. The CDR3 coding sequence is TGTGCCTGGAGTGCCGGGACAGGGGTTTTTGGGGGGCCCCCAAGGGCCTATGGCTACACCTTC.

This rearrangement joins TRBV4-1 to TRBJ2-1, with 11 nucleotides matching TRBD2. Germline V gene lookup returns CDR1 MGHRA and CDR2 YSYEKL. CDR3 length: 16 residues. J gave up 10 bases and V 1 base, and 9 bases lay outside the gene matches. This CDR3 is CASSQGPSGRPGEQFF. CDR3 nucleotide sequence: TGCGCCAGCAGCCAAGGACCTAGCGGGAGGCCGGGGGAGCAGTTCTTC.

The chain links TRBV9 to TRBJ2-3; D is perhaps TRBD2 (6 bases). V gave up 0 bases and J gave up 14 bases, with 10 bases separating them. The germline gives CDR1 SGDLS, CDR2 YYNGEE. This CDR3 spans 11 amino acids. The CDR3: CASSVGGRLYF. The CDR3, as DNA: TGTGCCAGCAGCGTAGGTGGGAGGTTGTATTTT.

The chain recombines TRBV5-1 with TRBJ2-1, with 10 positions matching TRBD2. V shed 6 bases, J shed 4 bases, and the junction held 7 bases outside the gene matches. Germline-derived CDR1 and CDR2 are SGHRS and YFSETQ. The CDR3 is made up of 15 amino acids. CDR3 DNA sequence: TGCGCCAGCAAACTAGCGGGACCACCATACAATGAGCAGTTCTTC. Residues: CASKLAGPPYNEQFF.

This chain connects TRBV29-1 to TRBJ1-5; possibly TRBD1 for D (6 bases). V shed 4 bases and J shed 6 bases, with 16 bases lying between them. From germline, CDR1 is SQVTM and CDR2 ANQGSEA. The CDR3 covers 14 residues. CDR3 in amino acids: CSVANRTAGQPQHF. Written as DNA, the CDR3 is TGCAGCGTTGCTAATCGGACAGCAGGTCAGCCCCAGCATTTT.

The J gene is TRBJ1-4, the V gene TRBV5-1, with D possibly TRBD1 on 6 matching bases. The ends were cut back, 1 base at V and 7 bases at J, with 11 bases in the middle. CDR1 is SGHRS, CDR2 YFSETQ, per germline. CDR3 length equals 14 residues. The DNA for the CDR3 is TGCGCCAGCAGCTTGATGGGGGCGCGTGAAAAACTGTTTTTT. Its protein product is CASSLMGAREKLFF.

V usage is TRBV30 and J usage is TRBJ1-1; no reliable D call. V lost 1 base and J 0 bases, leaving 9 bases between the germline ends. The germline V gene has CDR1 GTSNPN and CDR2 SVGIG (reference sequence). This CDR3 comprises 14 residues. CDR3 DNA sequence: TGTGCCTGGAGTGGGGCCCGGATGAACACTGAAGCTTTCTTT. It encodes CAWSGARMNTEAFF.

J is TRBJ1-1 and V is TRBV6-6; D may be TRBD1 (5 bases). V was clipped by 7 bases and J by 11 bases, with 17 bases between them. CDR3 length: 12 residues. Germline V gene data show CDR1 as MNHNY and CDR2 as SVGAGI (reference sequence). CDR3 DNA sequence: TGTGCCAGCACCCCCCCTCAGGGTCTGGCTTTCTTT. This encodes CASTPPQGLAFF.